This is a list of T cell receptor beta chains from one sample in a study of blood T cell repertoires in COVID-19. TCRdb's copy holds only in-frame clones and misses some; the assay was immunoSEQ multiplex PCR. This sample has 150,000 to 190,000 clones; around 85% occur once, and the top ten carry under 2.5%. The specimen was peripheral blood. Source of these receptors: a woman in her 70s with acute or convalescent COVID-19. Both conserved end residues are part of each CDR3. A D gene is named only where the DNA matches it firmly. Expanded clones are given a class, and other clones once, few, many or no size at all.

v_call	clone_size	j_call	d_call	cdr3_nt	cdr3_aa
TRBV30	-	TRBJ1-4	TRBD1	TGTGCCTGGAATATAGGGGGCGGGGATGAAAAACTGTTTTTT	CAWNIGGGDEKLFF
TRBV27	-	TRBJ1-6	-	TGTGCCAGCAGTTTAGACAGGATCTATAATTCACCCCTCCACTTT	CASSLDRIYNSPLHF
TRBV6-5	-	TRBJ1-2	TRBD1	TGTGCCAGCAGTTCGACAGGGGCTCCTAACTATGGCTACACCTTC	CASSSTGAPNYGYTF
TRBV29-1	-	TRBJ2-1	TRBD1	TGCAGCGTTGCCGGGACAGACTCCTACAATGAGCAGTTCTTC	CSVAGTDSYNEQFF
TRBV28	-	TRBJ1-1	-	TGTGCCAGCATGCTGGCGGACACTGAAGCTTTCTTT	CASMLADTEAFF
TRBV5-8	-	TRBJ2-2	-	TGTGCCCACCGCGTATATTCGAACACCGGGGAGCTGTTTTTT	CAHRVYSNTGELFF
TRBV7-9	-	TRBJ1-1	-	TGTGCCAGCAGCTCCCCTCCTGGACAGAACACTGAAGCTTTCTTT	CASSSPPGQNTEAFF
TRBV7-2	-	TRBJ1-3	-	TGTGCCAGCAGTTACCGGGCCCGGGGGGAAAACACCATATATTTT	CASSYRARGENTIYF
TRBV28	-	TRBJ1-3	-	TGTGCCAGCAGCTCCTCCGACAGCCTTGGAAACACCATATATTTT	CASSSSDSLGNTIYF
TRBV27	-	TRBJ2-2	TRBD2	TGTGCCAGCAGTTCAGCCTTGGGGGGGGCCGGGGAGCTGTTTTTT	CASSSALGGAGELFF
TRBV11-2	-	TRBJ2-7	TRBD2	TGTGCCAGCAGCCGGACTAGCGGGGCCTTGGGCGAGCAGTACTTC	CASSRTSGALGEQYF
TRBV9	-	TRBJ1-4	-	TGTGCCAGCAGCGTAGGGACGGGAAATGAAAAACTGTTTTTT	CASSVGTGNEKLFF
TRBV7-9	-	TRBJ1-2	TRBD1	TGTGCCAGCAGCTTAACAGGGGGCGGCTATGGCTACACCTTC	CASSLTGGGYGYTF
TRBV18	-	TRBJ2-5	TRBD2	TGTGCCAGCCAAAGGACTAGCTCAGAGACCCAGTACTTC	CASQRTSSETQYF
TRBV7-9	-	TRBJ1-1	TRBD1	TGTGCCAGCAGCTTAATAGCCGGGACAGGGGGCACTGAAGCTTTCTTT	CASSLIAGTGGTEAFF
TRBV15	-	TRBJ2-3	TRBD2	TGTGCCACCAGCAGAGGGACTAGCGGGGGGCGATCATCAGATACGCAGTATTTT	CATSRGTSGGRSSDTQYF
TRBV18	-	TRBJ2-5	-	TGTGCCAGCTCACCACCGATCCGGCAGCGCAAAGAGACCCAGTACTTC	CASSPPIRQRKETQYF
TRBV4-3	once	TRBJ2-7	TRBD2	TGCGCCAGCAGCCAAGGGGGCCCTCTTGGCGGGGGGCTTCGGTACGAGCAGTACTTC	CASSQGGPLGGGLRYEQYF
TRBV10-2	-	TRBJ1-1	-	TGCGCCAGCAGTGACTATAACCTCGGGGGAGCTTTCTTT	CASSDYNLGGAFF
TRBV7-3	-	TRBJ2-2	TRBD1	TGTGCCAGCAGCGGACAGGGGGCGGTGAACACCGGGGAGCTGTTTTTT	CASSGQGAVNTGELFF
TRBV7-8	-	TRBJ1-5	-	TGTGCCAGCAGCCCCCAGACAGGCAGCAATCAGCCCCAGCATTTT	CASSPQTGSNQPQHF
TRBV3-1/TRBV3-2	-	TRBJ2-1	-	TGTGCCAGCAGCCCGGACAGATACAATGAGCAGTTCTTC	CASSPDRYNEQFF
TRBV9	-	TRBJ2-3	TRBD2	TGTGCCAGCAGCGCAAACCCCAACGGACTAGCTGTCGATACGCAGTATTTT	CASSANPNGLAVDTQYF
TRBV11-3	-	TRBJ1-1	-	TGTGCCAGCAGCCCCATCCAACCGGGATTAGTCCCAAAGGAAGCTTTCTTT	CASSPIQPGLVPKEAFF
TRBV6-5	-	TRBJ1-2	-	TGTGCCAGCAGTAGGACAGCTAACTATGGCTACACCTTC	CASSRTANYGYTF
TRBV6-6	few	TRBJ1-4	-	TGTGCCAGCAGTTACGGCAGGGGAAAAGAAAAACTGTTTTTT	CASSYGRGKEKLFF
TRBV7-8	-	TRBJ1-2	-	TGTGCCAGCAGCTCACAGGGAACGGCCTCTGGCTACACCTTC	CASSSQGTASGYTF
TRBV19	-	TRBJ2-2	TRBD1	TGTGCCAGTAGTGTGGGACAGGGGAGGGCCGGGGAGCTGTTTTTT	CASSVGQGRAGELFF
TRBV6-5	few	TRBJ1-6	-	TGTGCCAGCAGCTGGCGGGTGGCACCCCATTCACCCCTCCACTTT	CASSWRVAPHSPLHF
TRBV7-8	-	TRBJ1-2	-	TGTGCCAGCAGCCCCTCGGAGGTAAACTATGGCTACACCTTC	CASSPSEVNYGYTF
TRBV24-1	-	TRBJ1-1	-	TGTGCCACCAGTGAGGTCAATGAACGGGGCACTGAAGCTTTCTTT	CATSEVNERGTEAFF
TRBV2	once	TRBJ2-1	TRBD2	TGTGCCAACCGGGGACTAGTCCTAAACAATGAGCAGTTCTTC	CANRGLVLNNEQFF
TRBV7-9	-	TRBJ1-4	-	TGTGCCAGCAGGCGAGGATTGGAGGAAAAACTGTTTTTT	CASRRGLEEKLFF
TRBV5-6	-	TRBJ1-5	-	TGTGCCAGCAGCTTGTCCACAATACTAAATCAGCCCCAGCATTTT	CASSLSTILNQPQHF
TRBV6-5	-	TRBJ1-3	-	TGTGCCAGCAGTTACGACAGCACCCTCGGAAACACCATATATTTT	CASSYDSTLGNTIYF